This section outlines one TCR beta chain sequence together with its context. This record belongs to a study of blood T cell repertoires in COVID-19. The CDR3 consists of 14 residues. Germline trimming cut 5 bases from V and 6 bases from J; bases unmatched to any gene: 8. Sequencing used immunoSEQ multiplex PCR; TCRdb keeps in-frame clones, though not all of them. Here the sample spans tens of thousands of clones, around 78% being singletons. This chain joins TRBV23-1 and TRBJ1-2, with 8 bases lining up with TRBD1. TRBV23-1 counts as an open reading frame of uncertain function. The sample comprised peripheral blood. The clonotype was recovered from a human donor in a cohort sampled during active COVID-19. Written as DNA, the CDR3 is TGCGCCAGCAGTTTTGCAGGGGGCGCCGATGGCTACACCTTC. Translating gives CASSFAGGADGYTF.